This T cell receptor beta chain stems from a study of CD8 T cells in Susac syndrome. The CDR3 loop spans 13 amino acids. V lost 3 bases, J lost 2 bases, and 7 bases lay in between. CDR1 and CDR2 (germline): MNHEY, SMNVEV (reference sequence). TCR beta was sequenced from blood CD8+ and CD4+ T cells. With random hexamers, reverse transcription was performed on roughly 0.5 to 1 ug of RNA. TCRdb re-derived calls from the immunoSEQ multiplex PCR reads in MiXCR, one entry per CDR3 protein. The sample holds 75,000 to 95,000 distinct CDR3 sequences; just under 95% are singletons and the top ten take roughly 0.46%.

The chain links TRBV27 to TRBJ1-2; the D is unclear. Sequenced input: CD8+ T cells from PBMCs. The receptor was isolated from a human donor with Susac syndrome. Here the CDR3 reads CASSLSPNYGYTF. For the CDR3, the DNA is TGTGCCAGCAGTTTGTCACCAAACTATGGCTACACCTTC.